This TCR beta chain was profiled in a study of cytomegalovirus exposure and HLA in healthy donors. Regarding the study as a whole: Association with HLA alleles at 0.05 false discovery rate was found for around 17,000 TCR beta sequences in a later analysis.

The CDR3 loop spans 15 amino acids. V lost 4 bases, J lost 4 bases, and 3 bases stayed unmatched. Germline V gene data show CDR1 as LGHNT and CDR2 as FRNRAP. PCR involved 60 Vbeta and 13 Jbeta primers. Repertoires were generated with immunoSEQ multiplex PCR, while TCRdb's copy carries only in-frame clones and drops some. The table shows 150,000 to 200,000 clones, with over 60% occurring only once. As regards this clone: As yet, its antigen is unknown.

The sequenced sample consisted of PBMCs. The source of this sequence is a man between 45 and 60 years old in good health and CMV-seropositive. The chain links TRBV12-5 to TRBJ2-1; 11 bases line up with TRBD2. Written as DNA, the CDR3 is TGTGCTAGTGGTTATAGCGGGGGGGATTACAATGAGCAGTTCTTC. Translated, it gives CASGYSGGDYNEQFF. Full variable domain (rest looked up from reference TRBV12-5 and TRBJ2-1): DARVTQTPRHKVTEMGQEVTMRCQPILGHNTVFWYRQTMMQGLELLAYFRNRAPLDDSGMPKDRFSAEMPDATLATLKIQPSEPRDSAVYFCASGYSGGDYNEQFFGPGTRLTVL.